A single sample is the source of the 13 T cell receptor beta chains below, sequenced in a study of shared clonotypes between healthy human individuals. Only in-frame clones appear in the TCRdb table, and some are missing; sequencing was by immunoSEQ multiplex PCR. The data show approximately 470,000 clones, 81% seen once. Material: PBMCs. The receptor source for this set is a woman in her 40s in good health. Some clones in this sample may be carry-over from other donors' samples.

On this clone itself: The same CDR3 is also encoded by other DNA sequences in this sample. This chain links TRBV9 with TRBJ2-7, with 11 bases identical to TRBD1. Per germline, CDR1 SGDLS and CDR2 YYNGEE. V was pared by 3 bases and J by 3 bases, with 2 bases of the junction left unmatched. CDR3 size: 14 residues. This CDR3 reads CASSAGTGGYEQYF. CDR3 DNA sequence: TGTGCCAGCAGCGCCGGGACAGGGGGCTACGAGCAGTACTTC.

This chain uses TRBV19 with TRBJ1-5; possibly TRBD1 for D (5 bases). The CDR3 extends over 15 amino acids. Germline-derived CDR1 and CDR2 are LNHDA and SQIVND (reference sequence). The V end lost 6 bases, the J end lost 5 bases, and 17 bases lay between the germline ends. As DNA, the CDR3 is TGTGCCAGTAGGCCCGTGGGGGGTGAAGATCAGCCCCAGCATTTT. Amino acids: CASRPVGGEDQPQHF.

CDR3 region: CASGPGTPYGYTF. The CDR3 DNA follows: TGTGCCAGCGGACCCGGGACACCCTATGGCTACACCTTC. This rearrangement joins TRBV6-1 to TRBJ1-2, with D possibly matching TRBD1 (6 bases). The V gene's germline CDR1 is MNHNS and CDR2 SASEGT. CDR3 length: 13 residues. V dropped 8 bases and J dropped 4 bases, with 14 bases sitting between them.

The chain carries TRBV2 and TRBJ1-3; 8 bases fit TRBD1. Germline V gene sequence: CDR1 SNHLY, CDR2 FYNNEI. Trimming at V came to 4 bases and at J to 0 bases, leaving 5 bases not matched to a gene. The CDR3 has 16 residues. CDR3 loop: CASSVGTGYSGNTIYF. DNA for the CDR3: TGTGCCAGCAGTGTCGGGACAGGATACTCTGGAAACACCATATATTTT.

This clone has a single count. This likely came from a read error, as a far larger clone is one base away. This sample includes further DNA sequences coding for the same CDR3. The chain carries TRBV5-3 and TRBJ1-1, with a weak D call TRBD1 (6 bases). TRBV5-3 is designated an ORF whose function remains uncertain. This CDR3 has 13 residues. The CDR3 sequence is CASSPGQNTEAFF. CDR3 nucleotides: TGTGCCAGCAGCCCAGGACAGAACACTGAAGCTTTCTTC.

On this clone itself: The same CDR3 is also encoded by other DNA sequences in this sample. This rearrangement joins TRBV7-9 to TRBJ2-5, with TRBD1 matching 8 bases. The J call may be wrong; the DNA end is better matched by TRBJ2-7. Germline V gene data show CDR1 as SEHNR and CDR2 as FQNEAQ (reference sequence). This CDR3 has 15 amino acids. CDR3 sequence reads: CASSYPGQANYEQYF. CDR3 coding DNA: TGTGCCAGCAGCTACCCGGGACAGGCGAACTACGAGCAGTACTTC.

The rearrangement uses TRBV18 and TRBJ2-5; D gene unclear. This CDR3 spans 14 amino acids. CDR1 and CDR2 from the germline V gene are KGHSH and LQKENI. The V end was cut by 2 bases, the J end by 1 base, with 8 bases between. In nucleotides, the CDR3 is TGTGCCAGCTCACCAACAAGTCGCCAAGAGACCCAGTACTTC. This encodes CASSPTSRQETQYF.

V is TRBV27 and J is TRBJ1-1, with 9 positions matching TRBD1. V trimming: 6 bases; J trimming: 6 bases; junction bases outside the gene matches: 2. The germline V gene has CDR1 MNHEY and CDR2 SMNVEV (reference sequence). The CDR3 is 12 amino acids. In DNA form, the CDR3 reads TGTGCCAGCAGCAGACAGGGGGCTGAAGCTTTCTTT. This encodes CASSRQGAEAFF.

Notes on this clone: Given a far larger clone just one base away, this is likely a sequencing read error. V and J are TRBV7-2 and TRBJ2-1; tentative D call: TRBD2 (5 bases). The CDR3 has 13 amino acids. Germline CDR1 is SGHTA and CDR2 is FQGNSA. V was pared by 0 bases and J by 8 bases, with 8 bases between. The CDR3 here is CASSLAMGDEQFF. CDR3 nucleotides: TGTGCCAGCAGCTTAGCCATGGGAGATGAGCAGTTCTTC.

The chain recombines TRBV19 with TRBJ1-1; a weak D match, TRBD1 (5 bases). Germline V gene data show CDR1 as LNHDA and CDR2 as SQIVND (reference sequence). The CDR3 is 14 residues long. V was cut by 0 bases and J by 11 bases, with 16 bases left in between. Here the CDR3 reads CASSIEGTALRAFF. The CDR3 bases are TGTGCCAGTAGTATAGAGGGGACGGCTTTAAGGGCTTTCTTT. The full variable domain, in which reference TRBV19 and TRBJ1-1 provide the parts outside the CDR3, is DGGITQSPKYLFRKEGQNVTLSCEQNLNHDAMYWYRQDPGQGLRLIYYSQIVNDFQKGDIAEGYSVSREKKESFPLTVTSAQKNPTAFYLCASSIEGTALRAFFGQGTRLTVV.

As regards this clone: This is likely an artifact of a read error, given a far larger clone one base away. The chain joins TRBV6-6 to TRBJ1-3; 9 nucleotides line up with TRBD1. Germline V lookup: CDR1 MNHNY, CDR2 SVGAGI (reference sequence). The CDR3 runs 15 residues. V dropped 4 bases and J dropped 3; count of bases not matched to a gene: 4. In nucleotides, the CDR3 is TGTGCCAGCAGTTGGGACAGGGCTTATGGAAACACCATATATTTT. This encodes CASSWDRAYGNTIYF.

This chain uses TRBV10-3 with TRBJ1-2; perhaps TRBD1 as D (5 bases). Germline V CDR1 and CDR2: ENHRY, SYGVKD. The length of the CDR3 is 16 residues. V was pared by 2 bases and J by 0 bases, with 13 bases between. CDR3 amino acids: CAISERQGPTNYGYTF. CDR3 bases: TGTGCCATCAGTGAGAGGCAGGGCCCCACTAACTATGGCTACACCTTC.

J is TRBJ2-7 and V is TRBV11-1, with D perhaps given as TRBD1 or TRBD2 (7 bases each). Germline CDR1 SGHAT, CDR2 FQDESV (reference sequence). This CDR3 region has 16 residues. V shed 2 bases and J shed 3 bases, with 17 bases lying between them. The CDR3 sequence is CASSLWEGASSYEQYF. CDR3 nucleotide sequence: TGTGCCAGCAGCTTATGGGAGGGGGCATCTAGCTACGAGCAGTACTTC.